This T cell receptor beta chain was recorded in a study of blood T cell repertoires in COVID-19. Study-wide context: Sources were T cells, B-cell-depleted T cells, or PBMCs; the material itself was cDNA or gDNA.

As handled by the study authors: Quantification of nucleated cells was approximated via reference gene primer amplification. Sequencing used immunoSEQ multiplex PCR; TCRdb keeps in-frame clones, though not all of them. The V and J calls and clone size come from that table; D and trimming were worked out from the DNA. The profile shows more than 150,000 clones, over 70% of them singletons. Resolution of symptoms, clearance, or two negative PCRs was present in recovered Cohort 3 donors. CDR1 LNHDA and CDR2 SQIVND come from the germline V gene (reference sequence). The CDR3 sequence is 13 residues long. Trimming cost V 2 bases and J 5 bases, with 9 bases left between them.

The receptor comes from a man in his forties or fifties who had recovered from COVID-19. Source material: PBMCs or T cells enriched from blood (not recorded which). V is TRBV19 and J is TRBJ1-1; a possible D gene is TRBD1 (6 bases). The CDR3 sequence: CASSITGKTEAFF. The CDR3 DNA reads as TGTGCCAGTAGTATAACAGGGAAGACTGAAGCTTTCTTT.